This T cell receptor (beta chain) was sequenced during a study of monozygotic twins with inflammatory bowel disease. Every single donor had a 2.5 ml blood sample drawn. The CDR3 is 11 residues long. CDR1 is SQVTM, CDR2 ANQGSEA, per germline. For each CDR3 protein, TCRdb gives one entry from its re-call of the 5' RACE reads, without DNA. This sample's table reports roughly 330,000 distinct CDR3 sequences. Material for sequencing was blood. The genes are TRBV29-1 and TRBJ1-1. The sequence was collected from a human donor with ulcerative colitis or Crohn's disease, or a healthy co-twin of an affected twin (not recorded which). CDR3 loop: CSVGLTSEAFF.